The 13 T cell receptor beta chains below come from one sample, sequenced in a study of control samples from healthy donors and cancer patients. Assay used: immunoSEQ multiplex PCR; TCRdb lists only in-frame clones, some missing. The sample lists approximately 150,000 clones, 80% to 95% occurring once. The sequenced material came from blood. The source of these receptors is a woman between 40 and 50 years old in good health.

J is TRBJ1-4 and V is TRBV27; D gene uncertain. This CDR3 region has 14 residues. V shed 4 bases and J shed 14 bases, with 20 bases lying between them. The germline V gene encodes CDR1 MNHEY and CDR2 SMNVEV (reference sequence). The CDR3 region is CASSYGLKGGSLFF. The CDR3 region has the DNA TGTGCCAGCAGTTATGGCTTGAAAGGTGGTAGTCTGTTTTTT. The full variable domain, in which reference TRBV27 and TRBJ1-4 provide the parts outside the CDR3, is EAQVTQNPRYLITVTGKKLTVTCSQNMNHEYMSWYRQDPGLGLRQIYYSMNVEVTDKGDVPEGYKVSRKEKRNFPLILESPSPNQTSLYFCASSYGLKGGSLFFGSGTQLSVL.

This clone was detected once. The chain couples TRBV5-6 to TRBJ2-7; D might be TRBD1 or TRBD2, each matching 5 bases. The germline V gene encodes CDR1 SGHDT and CDR2 YYEEEE. The length of the CDR3 is 15 residues. V was cut by 3 bases and J by 0 bases, with 13 bases left in between. The CDR3: CASSSWGTLSYEQYF. CDR3 sequence (DNA): TGTGCCAGCAGCTCTTGGGGGACCCTCTCCTACGAGCAGTACTTC.

The gene calls are TRBV6-5 and TRBJ2-6; D unresolved. V lost 5 bases, J lost 3 bases, and 11 bases lay in between. The germline gives CDR1 MNHEY, CDR2 SVGAGI. The CDR3 loop spans 15 amino acids. CDR3 amino acids: CASSRTLGGANVLTF. The CDR3 coding sequence is TGTGCCAGCAGTCGGACCCTGGGTGGGGCCAACGTCCTGACTTTC.

This clone has just one count. The J gene is TRBJ2-7, the V gene TRBV4-1; D ambiguous. The CDR3 loop spans 14 amino acids. The V end was cut by 0 bases, the J end by 0 bases, with 6 bases between. The germline V gene encodes CDR1 MGHRA and CDR2 YSYEKL. DNA for the CDR3: TGCGCCAGCAGCCAAGAGCAGGACTCCTACGAGCAGTACTTC. Residues: CASSQEQDSYEQYF.

This rearrangement joins TRBV5-1 to TRBJ2-3, with TRBD2 as a possible D gene (5 bases). This CDR3 has 15 residues. Looked up from germline, CDR1 is SGHRS and CDR2 is YFSETQ. Trimming took 3 bases from V and 6 from J, leaving 17 bases between them. The CDR3 is CASSSRPIGVDTQYF. The CDR3 bases are TGCGCCAGCAGCTCGAGACCGATCGGGGTCGATACGCAGTATTTT.

This rearrangement joins TRBV2 to TRBJ2-7; weak D call: TRBD2 (6 bases). Germline V lookup: CDR1 SNHLY, CDR2 FYNNEI. The CDR3 contains 15 residues. Trimming shortened V by 6 bases and J by 2 bases, and 17 bases separated the two germline ends. The CDR3 nucleotides are TGTGCCAGCAGCCTACCTCGGGGCGGGACCTACGAGCAGTACTTC. Protein sequence: CASSLPRGGTYEQYF.

The J gene is TRBJ2-1, the V gene TRBV27; 7 bases align to TRBD2. CDR3 size: 17 residues. Germline V CDR1 and CDR2: MNHEY, SMNVEV (reference sequence). The V gene end was trimmed by 2 bases and the J gene end by 4 bases; junction bases not matched to a gene: 11. CDR3 region: CASSLRGSGGRYNEQFF. CDR3 nucleotide sequence: TGTGCCAGCAGTTTAAGGGGTTCCGGGGGGAGGTACAATGAGCAGTTCTTC.

The chain employs TRBV5-1 and TRBJ2-5, with no clear D. This CDR3 has 15 residues. The V gene lost 2 bases and the J gene lost 2 bases, with 13 bases spanning the gap. Germline lookup yields CDR1 SGHRS and CDR2 YFSETQ. In DNA form, the CDR3 reads TGCGCCAGCAGCTTTGGACGGACCCGTCAAGAGACCCAGTACTTC. It specifies CASSFGRTRQETQYF.

The V call is TRBV9, the J call TRBJ1-5, with D uncertain. CDR1 SGDLS and CDR2 YYNGEE come from the germline V gene. V lost 1 base and J lost 0, with 8 bases in between. This CDR3 comprises 15 residues. CDR3 sequence (DNA): TGTGCCAGCAGCGTAAGCGGGCGTAGCAATCAGCCCCAGCATTTT. Translated, it gives CASSVSGRSNQPQHF.

The chain combines TRBV4-1 with TRBJ2-7; D remains ambiguous. The V and J ends lost 0 bases and 3 bases respectively, with 6 bases between them. This CDR3 contains 13 residues. From germline, CDR1 is MGHRA and CDR2 YSYEKL. CDR3: CASSQESGYEQYF. The CDR3 DNA follows: TGCGCCAGCAGCCAAGAATCGGGCTACGAGCAGTACTTC.

V usage is TRBV27 and J usage is TRBJ2-5, with TRBD1 identical over 8 bases. Germline trimming cut 5 bases from V and 5 bases from J; bases unmatched to any gene: 7. Germline CDR1 reads MNHEY; CDR2 reads SMNVEV (reference sequence). The CDR3 sequence is 14 residues long. The CDR3 bases are TGTGCCAGCAGTGTGACAGGGGTCGGGGAGACCCAGTACTTC. It translates to CASSVTGVGETQYF.

CDR3 sequence: CASSIDAGPHQPQHF. The CDR3 nucleotides read TGTGCCAGTAGTATAGACGCGGGGCCTCATCAGCCCCAGCATTTT. The J gene is TRBJ1-5, the V gene TRBV19, with D possibly TRBD1 on 5 matching bases. Germline CDR1 and CDR2: LNHDA and SQIVND (reference sequence). The V gene lost 0 bases and the J gene lost 5 bases, with 11 bases spanning the gap. CDR3 length: 15 residues.

This chain uses TRBV24-1 with TRBJ1-2, with D perhaps matching TRBD1 (6 bases). The CDR3 covers 12 residues. The germline V gene has CDR1 KGHDR and CDR2 SFDVKD. V shed 7 bases and J shed 8 bases, with 13 bases lying between them. CDR3: CATSSTGNGYTF. Here the CDR3 DNA reads TGTGCCACCAGCTCAACAGGGAACGGCTACACCTTC.